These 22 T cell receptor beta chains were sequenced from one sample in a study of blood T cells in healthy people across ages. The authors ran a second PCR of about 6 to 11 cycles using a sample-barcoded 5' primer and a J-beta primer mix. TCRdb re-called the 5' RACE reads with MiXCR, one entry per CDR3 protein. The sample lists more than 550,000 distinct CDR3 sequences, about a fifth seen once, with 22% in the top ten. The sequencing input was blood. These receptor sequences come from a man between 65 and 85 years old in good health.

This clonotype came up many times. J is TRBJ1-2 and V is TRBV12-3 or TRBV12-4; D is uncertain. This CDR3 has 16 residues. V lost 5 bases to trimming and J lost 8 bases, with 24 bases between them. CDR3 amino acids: CASSPTGPRALGGYTF. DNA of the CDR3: TGTGCCAGCAGTCCAACCGGGCCCCGCGCTTTGGGGGGCTACACCTTC.

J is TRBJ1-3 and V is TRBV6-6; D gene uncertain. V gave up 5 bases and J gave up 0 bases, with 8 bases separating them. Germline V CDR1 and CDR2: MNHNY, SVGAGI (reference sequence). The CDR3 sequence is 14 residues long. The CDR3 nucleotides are TGTGCCAGCAGTCGAGTTCGCTCTGGAAACACCATATATTTT. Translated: CASSRVRSGNTIYF.

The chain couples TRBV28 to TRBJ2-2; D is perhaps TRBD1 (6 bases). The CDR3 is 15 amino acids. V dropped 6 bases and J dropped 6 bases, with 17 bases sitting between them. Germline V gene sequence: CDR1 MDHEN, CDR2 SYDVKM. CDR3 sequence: CASRSGAIGPGELFF. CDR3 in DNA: TGTGCCAGCAGATCAGGGGCGATCGGACCCGGGGAGCTGTTTTTT.

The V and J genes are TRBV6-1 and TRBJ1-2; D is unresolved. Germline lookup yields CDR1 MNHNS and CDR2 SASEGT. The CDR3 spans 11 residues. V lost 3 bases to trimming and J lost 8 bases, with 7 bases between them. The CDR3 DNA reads TGTGCCAGCAGTGATATATACGGCTACACCTTC. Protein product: CASSDIYGYTF.

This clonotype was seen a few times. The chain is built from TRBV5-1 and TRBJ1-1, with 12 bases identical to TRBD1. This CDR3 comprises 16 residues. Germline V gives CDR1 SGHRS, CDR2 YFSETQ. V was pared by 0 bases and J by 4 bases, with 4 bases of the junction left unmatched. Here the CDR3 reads CASSLEGTGGVTEAFF. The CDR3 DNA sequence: TGCGCCAGCAGCTTGGAGGGGACAGGGGGCGTCACTGAAGCTTTCTTT. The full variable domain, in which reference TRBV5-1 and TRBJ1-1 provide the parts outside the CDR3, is KAGVTQTPRYLIKTRGQQVTLSCSPISGHRSVSWYQQTPGQGLQFLFEYFSETQRNKGNFPGRFSGRQFSNSRSEMNVSTLELGDSALYLCASSLEGTGGVTEAFFGQGTRLTVV.

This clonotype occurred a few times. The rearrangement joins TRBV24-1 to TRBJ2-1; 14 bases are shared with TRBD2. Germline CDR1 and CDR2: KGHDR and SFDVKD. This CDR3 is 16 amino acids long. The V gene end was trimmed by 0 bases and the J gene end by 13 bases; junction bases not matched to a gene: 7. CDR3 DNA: TGTGCCACCAGTGATTTGCCGGGACTAGCGGGAGTTTTACAGTTCTTC. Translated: CATSDLPGLAGVLQFF.

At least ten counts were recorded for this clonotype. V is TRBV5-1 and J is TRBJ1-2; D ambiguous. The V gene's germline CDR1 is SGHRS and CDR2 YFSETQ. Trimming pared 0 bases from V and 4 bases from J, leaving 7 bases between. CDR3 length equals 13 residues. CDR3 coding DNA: TGCGCCAGCAGCTTGGACAGTTCCTATGGCTACACCTTC. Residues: CASSLDSSYGYTF.

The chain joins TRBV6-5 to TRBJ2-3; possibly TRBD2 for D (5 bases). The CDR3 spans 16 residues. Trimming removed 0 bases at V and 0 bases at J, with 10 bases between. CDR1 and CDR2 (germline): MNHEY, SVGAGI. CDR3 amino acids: CASSYSGLSSTDTQYF. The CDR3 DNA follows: TGTGCCAGCAGTTACTCCGGACTGTCTAGCACAGATACGCAGTATTTT.

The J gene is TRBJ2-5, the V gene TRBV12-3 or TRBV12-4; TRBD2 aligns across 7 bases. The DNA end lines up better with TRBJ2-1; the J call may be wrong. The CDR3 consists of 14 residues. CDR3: CASSFAGDLDEQFF. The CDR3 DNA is TGTGCCAGCAGTTTTGCGGGAGATCTGGATGAGCAGTTCTTC.

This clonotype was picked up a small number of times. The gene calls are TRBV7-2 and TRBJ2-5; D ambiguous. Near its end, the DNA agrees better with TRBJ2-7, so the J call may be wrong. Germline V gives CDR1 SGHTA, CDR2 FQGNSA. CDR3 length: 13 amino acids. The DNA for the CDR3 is TGTGCCAGCAGCGAACGATACCCCTACGAGCAGTACTTC. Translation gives CASSERYPYEQYF.

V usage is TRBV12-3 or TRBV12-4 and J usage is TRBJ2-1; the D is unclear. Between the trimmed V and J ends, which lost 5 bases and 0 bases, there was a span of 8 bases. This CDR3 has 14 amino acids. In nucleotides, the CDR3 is TGTGCCAGCAGTCCTTCGGTCTCCTACAATGAGCAGTTCTTC. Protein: CASSPSVSYNEQFF.

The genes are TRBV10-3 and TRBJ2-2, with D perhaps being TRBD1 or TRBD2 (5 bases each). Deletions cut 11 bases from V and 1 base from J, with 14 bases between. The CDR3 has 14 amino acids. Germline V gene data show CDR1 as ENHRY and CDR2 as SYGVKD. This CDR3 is CASSGRGNTGELFF. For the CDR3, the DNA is TGTGCCTCCTCGGGAAGGGGGAACACCGGGGAGCTGTTTTTT.

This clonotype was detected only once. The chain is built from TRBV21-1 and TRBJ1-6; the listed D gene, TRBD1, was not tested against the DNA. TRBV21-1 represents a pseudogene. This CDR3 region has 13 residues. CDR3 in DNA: TGTGCCAGCGGGACATCCGGAAATTTACCCCTCCACTTT. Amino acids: CASGTSGNLPLHF.

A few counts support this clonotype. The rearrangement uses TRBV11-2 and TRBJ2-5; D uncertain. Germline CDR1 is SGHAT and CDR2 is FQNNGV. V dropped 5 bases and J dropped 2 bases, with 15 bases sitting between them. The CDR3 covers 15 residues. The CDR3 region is CASSQNSQPQETQYF. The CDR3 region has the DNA TGTGCCAGCAGCCAAAATTCCCAGCCTCAAGAGACCCAGTACTTC.

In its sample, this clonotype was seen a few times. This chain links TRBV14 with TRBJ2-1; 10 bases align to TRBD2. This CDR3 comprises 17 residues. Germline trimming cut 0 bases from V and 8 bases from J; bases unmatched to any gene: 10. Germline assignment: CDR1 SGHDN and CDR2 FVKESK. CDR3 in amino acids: CASSQDSRLAGAHEQFF. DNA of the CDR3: TGTGCCAGCAGCCAAGATAGTCGCCTAGCGGGAGCCCATGAGCAGTTCTTC.

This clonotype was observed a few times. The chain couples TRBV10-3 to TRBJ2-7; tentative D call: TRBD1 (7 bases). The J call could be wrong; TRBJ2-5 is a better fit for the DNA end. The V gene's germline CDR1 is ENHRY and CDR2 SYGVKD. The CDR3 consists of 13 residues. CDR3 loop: CAISEQGRETQYF. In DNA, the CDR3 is TGTGCCATCAGTGAACAGGGGAGGGAGACCCAGTACTTC.

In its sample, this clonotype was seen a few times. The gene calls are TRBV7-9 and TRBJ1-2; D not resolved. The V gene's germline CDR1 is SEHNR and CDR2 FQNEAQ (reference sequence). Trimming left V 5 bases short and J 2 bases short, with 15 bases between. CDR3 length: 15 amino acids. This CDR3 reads CASSLRDGLNYGYTF. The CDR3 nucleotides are TGTGCCAGCAGCCTCCGAGATGGACTAAACTATGGCTACACCTTC.

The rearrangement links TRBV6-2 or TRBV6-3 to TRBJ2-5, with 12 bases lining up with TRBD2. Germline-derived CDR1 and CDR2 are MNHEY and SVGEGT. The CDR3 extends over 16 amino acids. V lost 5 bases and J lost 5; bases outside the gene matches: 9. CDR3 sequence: CASSLQLAGGTETQYF. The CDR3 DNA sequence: TGTGCCAGCAGTCTCCAACTAGCGGGAGGAACCGAGACCCAGTACTTC.

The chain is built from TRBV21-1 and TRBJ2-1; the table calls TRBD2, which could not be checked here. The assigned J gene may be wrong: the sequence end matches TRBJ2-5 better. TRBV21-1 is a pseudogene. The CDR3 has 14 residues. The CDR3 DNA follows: TGTGCCCCAGACCCTAGCGGGGGGCAAGAGACCCAGTACTTC. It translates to CAPDPSGGQETQYF.

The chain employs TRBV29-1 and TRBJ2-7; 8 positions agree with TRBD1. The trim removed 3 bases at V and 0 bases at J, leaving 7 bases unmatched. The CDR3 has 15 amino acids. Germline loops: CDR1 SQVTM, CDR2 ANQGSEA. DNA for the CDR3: TGCAGCGTTGATACCCGACAGGGGTTCTCCTACGAGCAGTACGTC. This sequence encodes CSVDTRQGFSYEQYV.

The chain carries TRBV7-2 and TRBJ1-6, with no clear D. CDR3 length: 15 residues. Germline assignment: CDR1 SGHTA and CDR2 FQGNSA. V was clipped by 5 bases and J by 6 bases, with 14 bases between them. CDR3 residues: CASSTMPDLNSPLHF. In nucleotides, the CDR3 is TGTGCCAGCAGCACAATGCCCGACCTTAATTCACCCCTCCACTTT.

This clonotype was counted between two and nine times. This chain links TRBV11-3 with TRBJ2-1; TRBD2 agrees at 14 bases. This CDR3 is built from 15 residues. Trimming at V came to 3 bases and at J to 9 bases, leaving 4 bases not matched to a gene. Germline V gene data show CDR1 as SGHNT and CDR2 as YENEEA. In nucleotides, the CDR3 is TGTGCCAGCAGCTTGGGACTAGCGGGAGTGGTTGAGCAGTTCTTC. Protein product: CASSLGLAGVVEQFF.